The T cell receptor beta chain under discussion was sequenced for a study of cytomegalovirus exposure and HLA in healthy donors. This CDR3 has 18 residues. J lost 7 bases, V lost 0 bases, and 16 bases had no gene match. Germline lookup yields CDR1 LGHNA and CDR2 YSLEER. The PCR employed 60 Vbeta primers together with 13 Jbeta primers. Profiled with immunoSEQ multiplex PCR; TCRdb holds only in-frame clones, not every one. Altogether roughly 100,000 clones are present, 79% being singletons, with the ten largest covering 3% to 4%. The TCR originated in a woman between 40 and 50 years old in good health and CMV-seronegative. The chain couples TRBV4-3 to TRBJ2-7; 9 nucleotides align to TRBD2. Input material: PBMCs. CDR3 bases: TGCGCCAGCAGCCAAGATCCGGTGTTGGGCGGGAGGGAGGGGGAGCAGTACTTC. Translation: CASSQDPVLGGREGEQYF.